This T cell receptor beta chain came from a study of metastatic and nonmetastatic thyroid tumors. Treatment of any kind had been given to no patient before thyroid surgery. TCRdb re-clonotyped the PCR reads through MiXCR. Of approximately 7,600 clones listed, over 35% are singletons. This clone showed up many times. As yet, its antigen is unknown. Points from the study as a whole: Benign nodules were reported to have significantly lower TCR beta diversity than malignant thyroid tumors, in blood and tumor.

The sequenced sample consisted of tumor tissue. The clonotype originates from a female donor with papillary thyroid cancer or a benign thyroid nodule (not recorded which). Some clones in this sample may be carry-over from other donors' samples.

CDR3 sequence: CASTTQFGANVLTF. CDR3 sequence (DNA): TGCGCCAGCACCACCCAGTTTGGGGCCAACGTCCTGACTTTC. The V call is TRBV5-1, the J call TRBJ2-6; D call uncertain. The germline V and J ends were trimmed by 6 bases and 3 bases, with 10 bases remaining between them. CDR3 size: 14 residues. CDR1 is SGHRS and CDR2 is YFSETQ in the germline V gene.